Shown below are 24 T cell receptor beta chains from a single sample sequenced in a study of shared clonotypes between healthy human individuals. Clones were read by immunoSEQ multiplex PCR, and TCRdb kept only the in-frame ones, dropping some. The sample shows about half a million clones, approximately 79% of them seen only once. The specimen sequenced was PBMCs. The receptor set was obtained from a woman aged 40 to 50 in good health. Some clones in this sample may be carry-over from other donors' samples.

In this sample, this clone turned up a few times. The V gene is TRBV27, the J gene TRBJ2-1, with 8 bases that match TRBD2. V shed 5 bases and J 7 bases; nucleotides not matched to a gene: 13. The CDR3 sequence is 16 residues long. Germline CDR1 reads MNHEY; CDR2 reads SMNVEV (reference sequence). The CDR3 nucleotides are TGTGCCAGCAGTGGGATAGCGGGACTTTTGGGAAATGAGCAGTTCTTC. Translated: CASSGIAGLLGNEQFF.

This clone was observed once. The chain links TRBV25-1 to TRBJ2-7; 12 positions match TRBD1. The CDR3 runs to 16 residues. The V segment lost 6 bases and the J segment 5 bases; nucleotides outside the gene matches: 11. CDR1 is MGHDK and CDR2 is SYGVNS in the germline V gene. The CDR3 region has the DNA TGTGCCAGCAGCCCCTCCTCCGGGACAGGGGGCGACGAGCAGTACTTC. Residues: CASSPSSGTGGDEQYF.

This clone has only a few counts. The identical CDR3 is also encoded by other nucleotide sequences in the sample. The CDR3 loop reads CASSLGGALNEKLFF. As DNA, the CDR3 is TGTGCCAGCAGTTTAGGGGGGGCTCTTAATGAAAAACTGTTTTTT. This chain links TRBV27 with TRBJ1-4, with D possibly TRBD1 on 6 matching bases. Germline-derived CDR1 and CDR2 are MNHEY and SMNVEV (reference sequence). The CDR3 is 15 amino acids. The V and J ends lost 2 bases and 4 bases respectively, with 11 bases between them.

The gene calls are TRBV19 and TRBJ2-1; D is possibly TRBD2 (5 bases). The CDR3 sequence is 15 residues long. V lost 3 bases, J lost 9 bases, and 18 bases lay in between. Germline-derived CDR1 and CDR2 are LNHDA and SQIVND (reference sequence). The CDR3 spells CASSIPRTGKAEQFF. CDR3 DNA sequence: TGTGCCAGTAGTATCCCAAGGACTGGAAAGGCTGAGCAGTTCTTC.

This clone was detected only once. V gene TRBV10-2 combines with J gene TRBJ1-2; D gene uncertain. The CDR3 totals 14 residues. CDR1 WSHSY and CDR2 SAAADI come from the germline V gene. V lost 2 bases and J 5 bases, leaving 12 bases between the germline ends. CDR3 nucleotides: TGCGCCAGCAGTGAGAATAGGCGAAATTATGGCTACACCTTC. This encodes CASSENRRNYGYTF.

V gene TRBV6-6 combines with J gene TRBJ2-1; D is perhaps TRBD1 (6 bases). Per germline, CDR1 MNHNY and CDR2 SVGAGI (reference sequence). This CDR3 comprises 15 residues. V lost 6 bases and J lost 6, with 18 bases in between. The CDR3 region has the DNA TGTGCCAGCAGGACCGGGACATATCAGGGCAATGAGCAGTTCTTC. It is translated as CASRTGTYQGNEQFF.

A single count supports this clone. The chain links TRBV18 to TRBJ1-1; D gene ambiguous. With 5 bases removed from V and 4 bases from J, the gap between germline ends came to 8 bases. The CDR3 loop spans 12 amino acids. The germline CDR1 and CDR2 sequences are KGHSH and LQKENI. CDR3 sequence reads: CASSSDATEAFF. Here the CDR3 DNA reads TGTGCCAGCTCAAGCGATGCCACTGAAGCTTTCTTT.

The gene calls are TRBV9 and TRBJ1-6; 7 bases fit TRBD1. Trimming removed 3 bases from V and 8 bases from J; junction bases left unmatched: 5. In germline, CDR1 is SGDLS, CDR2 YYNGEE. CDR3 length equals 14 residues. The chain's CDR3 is CASSAQGVYSPLHF. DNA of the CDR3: TGTGCCAGCAGCGCGCAGGGGGTGTATTCACCCCTCCACTTT.

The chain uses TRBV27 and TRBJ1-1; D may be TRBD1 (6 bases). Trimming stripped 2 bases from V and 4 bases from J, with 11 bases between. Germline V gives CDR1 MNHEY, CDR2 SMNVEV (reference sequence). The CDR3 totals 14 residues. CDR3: CASSLAGAATEAFF. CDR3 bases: TGTGCCAGCAGTTTAGCAGGGGCGGCCACTGAAGCTTTCTTT.

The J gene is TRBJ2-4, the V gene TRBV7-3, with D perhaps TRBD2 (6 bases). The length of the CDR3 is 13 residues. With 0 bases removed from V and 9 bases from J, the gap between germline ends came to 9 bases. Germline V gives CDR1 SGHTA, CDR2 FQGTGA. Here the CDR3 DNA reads TGTGCCAGCAGCTTAACGGAGGGAAGCATTCAGTACTTC. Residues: CASSLTEGSIQYF.

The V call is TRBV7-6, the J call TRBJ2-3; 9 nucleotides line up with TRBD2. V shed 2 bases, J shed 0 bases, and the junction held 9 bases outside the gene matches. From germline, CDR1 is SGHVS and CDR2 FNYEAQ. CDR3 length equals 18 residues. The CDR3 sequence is CASSLMGLADTSTDTQYF. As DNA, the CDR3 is TGTGCCAGCAGCTTAATGGGACTAGCCGATACTAGCACAGATACGCAGTATTTT.

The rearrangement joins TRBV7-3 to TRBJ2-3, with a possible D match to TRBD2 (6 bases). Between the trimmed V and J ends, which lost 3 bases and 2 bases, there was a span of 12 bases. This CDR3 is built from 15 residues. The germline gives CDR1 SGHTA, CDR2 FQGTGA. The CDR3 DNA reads TGTGCCAGCAGCTTGACGGGACTCCTCACAGATACGCAGTATTTT. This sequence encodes CASSLTGLLTDTQYF. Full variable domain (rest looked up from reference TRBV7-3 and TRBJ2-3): GAGVSQTPSNKVTEKGKYVELRCDPISGHTALYWYRQSLGQGPEFLIYFQGTGAADDSGLPNDRFFAVRPEGSVSTLKIQRTERGDSAVYLCASSLTGLLTDTQYFGPGTRLTVL.

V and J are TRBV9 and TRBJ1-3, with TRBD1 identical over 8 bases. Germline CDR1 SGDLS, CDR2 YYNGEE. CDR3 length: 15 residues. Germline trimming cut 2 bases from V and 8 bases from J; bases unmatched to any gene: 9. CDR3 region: CASSVDGQGGDTIYF. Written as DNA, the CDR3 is TGTGCCAGCAGCGTTGACGGACAGGGTGGCGACACCATATATTTT.

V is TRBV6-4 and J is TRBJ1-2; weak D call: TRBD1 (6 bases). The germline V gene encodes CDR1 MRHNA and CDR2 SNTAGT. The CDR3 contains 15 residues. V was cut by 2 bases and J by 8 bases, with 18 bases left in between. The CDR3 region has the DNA TGTGCCAGCAGTGACGGATCGGAGGGGGGCGGAGGCTACACCTTC. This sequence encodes CASSDGSEGGGGYTF.

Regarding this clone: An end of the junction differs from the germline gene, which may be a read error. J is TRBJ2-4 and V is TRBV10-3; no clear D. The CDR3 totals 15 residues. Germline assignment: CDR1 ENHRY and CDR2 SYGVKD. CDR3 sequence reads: CASSQAAYSKNIQYF. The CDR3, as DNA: TGTGCCAGCAGTCAAGCCGCTTATTCCAAAAACATTCAGTACTTC.

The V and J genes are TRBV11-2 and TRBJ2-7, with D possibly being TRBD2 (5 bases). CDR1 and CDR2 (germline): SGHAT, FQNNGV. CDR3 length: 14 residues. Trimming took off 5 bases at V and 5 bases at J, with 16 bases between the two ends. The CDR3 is CASSVTRAGHEQYF. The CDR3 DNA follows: TGTGCCAGCAGCGTGACCCGGGCGGGCCACGAGCAGTACTTC.

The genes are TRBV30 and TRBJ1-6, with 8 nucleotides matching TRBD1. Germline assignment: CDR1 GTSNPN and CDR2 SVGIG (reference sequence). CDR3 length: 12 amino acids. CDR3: CATGQGYSPLHF. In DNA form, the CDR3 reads TGTGCTACAGGACAGGGTTATTCACCCCTCCACTTT.

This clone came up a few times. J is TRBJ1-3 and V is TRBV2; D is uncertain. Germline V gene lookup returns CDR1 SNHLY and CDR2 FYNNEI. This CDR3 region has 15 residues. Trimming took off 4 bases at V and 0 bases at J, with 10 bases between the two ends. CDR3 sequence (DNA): TGTGCCAGCAGTGTACGACGTTTCTCTGGAAACACCATATATTTT. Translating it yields CASSVRRFSGNTIYF.

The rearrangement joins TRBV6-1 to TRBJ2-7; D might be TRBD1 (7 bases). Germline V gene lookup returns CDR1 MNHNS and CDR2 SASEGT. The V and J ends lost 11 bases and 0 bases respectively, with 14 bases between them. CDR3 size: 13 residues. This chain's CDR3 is CASRGEVSYEQYF. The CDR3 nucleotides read TGTGCCTCCAGGGGGGAGGTCTCCTACGAGCAGTACTTC.

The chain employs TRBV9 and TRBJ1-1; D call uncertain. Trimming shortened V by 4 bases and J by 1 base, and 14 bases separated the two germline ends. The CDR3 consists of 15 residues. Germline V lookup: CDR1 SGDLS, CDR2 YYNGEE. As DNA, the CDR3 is TGTGCCAGCAGCCGCGCAGTTAGACCGAACACTGAAGCTTTCTTT. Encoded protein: CASSRAVRPNTEAFF.

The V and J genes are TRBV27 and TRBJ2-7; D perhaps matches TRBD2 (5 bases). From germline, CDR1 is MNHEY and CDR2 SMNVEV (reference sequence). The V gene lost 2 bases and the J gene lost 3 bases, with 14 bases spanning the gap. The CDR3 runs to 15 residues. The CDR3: CASSLPASRYYEQYF. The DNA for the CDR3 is TGTGCCAGCAGTTTACCGGCTAGCCGCTACTACGAGCAGTACTTC.

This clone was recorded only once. DNA of the CDR3: TGTGCCAGACGACAGGGTAGCACCTACGAGCAGTACTTC. It specifies CARRQGSTYEQYF. V gene TRBV11-3 combines with J gene TRBJ2-7; 7 bases line up with TRBD1. Germline CDR1 SGHNT, CDR2 YENEEA. The CDR3 is made up of 13 amino acids. V shed 9 bases, J shed 2 bases, and the junction held 7 bases outside the gene matches. Together with reference TRBV11-3 and TRBJ2-7, the CDR3 gives the full variable domain: EAGVVQSPRYKIIEKKQPVAFWCNPISGHNTLYWYLQNLGQGPELLIRYENEEAVDDSQLPKDRFSAERLKGVDSTLKIQPAELGDSAVYLCARRQGSTYEQYFGPGTRLTVT.

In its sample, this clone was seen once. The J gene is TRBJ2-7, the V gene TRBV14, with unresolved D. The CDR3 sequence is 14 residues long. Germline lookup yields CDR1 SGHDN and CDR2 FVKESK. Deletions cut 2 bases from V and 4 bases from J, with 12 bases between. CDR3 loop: CASSQNPGGYEQYF. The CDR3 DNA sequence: TGTGCCAGCAGCCAAAACCCGGGCGGTTACGAGCAGTACTTC.

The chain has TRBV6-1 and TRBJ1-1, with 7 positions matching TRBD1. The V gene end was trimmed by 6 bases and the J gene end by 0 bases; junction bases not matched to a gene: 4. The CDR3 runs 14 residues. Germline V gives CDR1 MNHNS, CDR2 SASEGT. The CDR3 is CASSRQGMNTEAFF. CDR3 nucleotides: TGTGCCAGCAGCCGACAGGGCATGAACACTGAAGCTTTCTTT.